This T cell receptor (beta chain) was sequenced for a study of blood T cell repertoires in COVID-19. Per the authors' pipeline: Reference gene primer amplification yielded estimated nucleated cell counts. Profiling relied on immunoSEQ multiplex PCR, and the TCRdb table lists in-frame clones only, not all of them. The D gene and trimming were derived from the DNA, and the V and J assignments and clone size from that table. The sample includes about 240,000 clones, just under 85% of them seen just once. The CDR3 totals 14 residues. J gave up 5 bases and V 4 bases, and 7 bases lay outside the gene matches. Germline CDR1 is SGHRS and CDR2 is YFSETQ.

Sequenced sample: peripheral blood. The sequence derives from an elderly woman with acute or convalescent COVID-19. J is TRBJ2-5 and V is TRBV5-1; 8 bases line up with TRBD2. In nucleotides, the CDR3 is TGCGCCAGCAGCCCGAGCGGGGGCAGGGAGACCCAGTACTTC. It yields the protein CASSPSGGRETQYF. Full variable domain (rest looked up from reference TRBV5-1 and TRBJ2-5): KAGVTQTPRYLIKTRGQQVTLSCSPISGHRSVSWYQQTPGQGLQFLFEYFSETQRNKGNFPGRFSGRQFSNSRSEMNVSTLELGDSALYLCASSPSGGRETQYFGPGTRLLVL.